Listed here is a single TCR beta chain. Its cognate antigen has yet to be identified. Per-nucleotide qualities are absent, and no much larger clonotype sits a single base away. The library relied on the immunoSEQ multiplex PCR assay. For the multiplex PCR, a mixture combining 60 forward primers for TCR Vbeta segments and 13 reverse primers for TCR Jbeta segments was used. The CDR3 region of rearranged TCR beta genes was amplified from genomic DNA with a multiplex PCR assay. Amplified TCR beta libraries were sequenced as 87-base-pair reads on the Illumina HiSeq System. Regarding the original processing steps: In a later analysis, some 80 million unique TCR beta chains were counted across the 650 to 750 repertoires, and about 9.9 million of these chains were shared by at least two donors. Raw reads were error-corrected and collapsed into unique sequences with a nearest-neighbor algorithm that merged closely related sequences to remove PCR and sequencing errors. V, D and J gene segments were assigned by aligning CDR3 sequences to IMGT reference sequences. For a sequence to be retained, a match of at least six nucleotides to both a V gene segment and a J gene segment was required. A rearrangement counted as productive if the CDR3 had no stop codons and remained in frame with V and J, and every other rearrangement counted as non-productive. CDR3 was defined according to IMGT convention as the region running from the second conserved V-encoded cysteine to the conserved J-encoded phenylalanine. The earlier analysis of around 640 of the donors excluded sequences that lacked an unambiguous match to a single V gene segment. In an earlier analysis of around 590 of the donors, a V segment was called functional when productive rearrangements were above 56.7%, and segregating when the standard deviation between donors exceeded 5%. A statistical classification framework was built for diagnosing cytomegalovirus status from the catalog of TCR beta chain sequences. V and J gene assignment, in a later analysis, came from comparing TCR nucleotide sequences with IMGT/GENE-DB human TR gene sequences. A later analysis assigned CDR3 sequences and most-parsimonious VDJ recombination scenarios with the TCRdist pipeline. A later analysis defined each TCR beta chain by its CDR3 amino acid sequence plus V-gene family, and excluded reads lacking a unique V-gene family. As a way to deal with suspected cross-contamination and a sequencing artifact, a later analysis dropped over 550 nucleotide sequences that were highly shared and had low generation probability. In a later analysis, a clonal expansion index for each public chain was calculated from normalized within-repertoire ranks of inferred template counts. In a later analysis, generation probabilities were computed with a VDJ recombination model fitted to out-of-frame rearrangements, and the resulting probabilities were checked against IGoR. Hypergeometric tests were used in a later analysis to score TCR-TCR, TCR-HLA and TCR-CMV co-occurrence, with a repertoire-size bias correction applied to the TCR pairs. False discovery rates were estimated in a later analysis by permuting HLA or CMV assignments 20 times. In a later analysis, co-occurring TCRs were grouped using DBSCAN, and TCRdist sequence similarity was added for clustering within HLA-allele-positive subsets. For co-occurrence clustering, repertoires with fewer than 30,000 or more than 120,000 public chains were excluded, along with roughly five repertoires with anomalous nucleotide sharing. The clones in this table, taken by TCRdb from immuneACCESS, are in-frame only. Not every clone is retained; where verified, under half of the shortfall comes from an unresolved V gene, and the cause of the rest is unknown. The DNA was the basis for D and trimming; V, J and clone size are from that table. The sample includes 95,000 to 150,000 clones, with roughly four fifths observed a single time. The ten largest clonotypes hold roughly 3.3% of the sample.

This sample was taken from a study of cytomegalovirus exposure and HLA in healthy donors listed by TCRdb under 2017. Background for the entire study: According to an earlier analysis of 450 to 650 of the donors, about 170 million T cells yielded 90 million to 130 million unique TCR beta sequences and roughly 280 Gb of sequence data. About 280 gigabases of sequencing data and 70 million to 100 million unique TCR sequences were included in an early release covering roughly 600 HLA-typed donors. Of the roughly 400 genotyped donors, approximately 83% fell in the genetic ancestry cluster associated with self-reported Caucasian donors. The study was designed to test whether signatures of past pathogen exposure could be identified by cataloging public T cell receptors. The T cell repertoires of roughly 660 subjects were profiled by immunosequencing and related to cytomegalovirus serostatus. Along with the roughly 700-subject first cohort, a separate validation cohort of over a hundred different subjects was used. To predict cytomegalovirus infection status, the study combined high-throughput TCR immunosequencing, statistical association of individual TCRs with disease status, and machine learning. A later analysis re-examined previously published TCR beta repertoires from 600 to 700 donors and added high-resolution HLA genotyping to investigate patterns of TCR occurrence. Rather than using new phenotypic data, the later analysis identified candidate immune exposures from TCR beta sequences and from how often those sequences occurred across donors. An earlier analysis of 587 of the donors applied high-throughput TCR beta sequencing to assess whether each TCR beta V gene segment acted as functional or pseudogenic. Alongside the repertoire data, information on donor age, sex, ethnicity and CMV serostatus was compiled. In a later genetic analysis, genome-wide SNP genotypes for about three fifths of the roughly 670 donors were used, and that subset was treated as a discovery cohort. All discovery cohort repertoires had been generated using a single sequencing platform. HLA typing included class I and class II loci at four-digit resolution. The number of donors typed differed by locus, with 629-630 for A, B, C, DRB1 and DQB1, more than 500 for DQA1, 600 to 610 for DPA1, and around 460 for DPB1. Four or five DR-DQ haplotypes were handled as single units for association and clustering because linkage in the cohort was strong. Among 398 genotyped donors of the cohort, an average of approximately 200,000 unique TCR beta nucleotide sequences was sequenced per donor, of which roughly 17% were non-productive.

Beyond this particular receptor, the publication reports: In an earlier analysis of approximately 600 of the donors, most TCR beta V segments were observed in productive rearrangements about 90% or about 30% of the time, broadly matching IMGT annotations. The authors suggested that the approach could potentially be extended to other disease states and immunological phenotypes. A cluster of highly shared sequence variants was judged likely to be a technical artifact of the sequencing pipeline. A total of 150 or so TCR beta chains were listed by the study as associated with cytomegalovirus. According to a later genetic analysis, donors in an Asian-associated ancestry cluster had fewer N-insertions in productive TCRs than the roughly 670-donor mean. When HLA alleles, especially DR and DQ, strongly co-occurred, TCR associations were difficult to assign to individual alleles. Linkage disequilibrium might explain the correlated functional status among segregating V segments, but an unknown experimental factor could not be ruled out. A later analysis found that most CMV-associated TCR beta chains appeared HLA-restricted, with HLA associations seemingly driven largely by CMV exposure. A later genetic analysis associated a missense DCLRE1C variant with V-gene and J-gene trimming of TCR beta chains, and an independent cohort replicated the association. A later analysis reported that several top co-occurrence clusters appeared linked to parvovirus B19, influenza, CMV and Epstein-Barr virus. A further reported finding was that TCR beta sequences accurately predicted the HLA-A and HLA-B alleles for most subjects in the first cohort. Across donors, most TCR sequences were observed very rarely, whereas some public TCRs were present in many individuals. This cohort had only TCR beta chains sequenced, and the lack of alpha or paired-chain data limited which features could be detected. Roughly uniform sequencing depth across donors was assumed in presence/absence analyses, although this assumption may not hold. Cytomegalovirus status was reported to be diagnosed by the classifier with high specificity and sensitivity in both the original and validation cohorts. At a false discovery rate of 0.05, a later analysis linked under 20,000 TCR beta sequences to specific HLA alleles. Because HLA typing was missing for some donors at each locus, association tests included only the typed subset. Some IMGT-functional V segments, including TRBV6-2 and TRBV6-3, could not be told apart with the 87-base-pair reads, so those segments were excluded. A later analysis found that HLA-associated TCR beta chains were more clonally expanded and had lower generation probabilities than equally common non-associated chains. Three of the identified cytomegalovirus-associated TCR beta chains were confirmed in vitro to be specific for cytomegalovirus antigens. According to a later analysis, TCR association rates differed among HLA loci, with DRB1 alleles showing the most associated TCRs and HLA-C alleles showing the fewest. Over 15 rarely observed V segments, including chromosome 9 orphons, were excluded from the earlier analysis of approximately 600 of the donors because counts were too low. Immune exposure information for the cohort was limited to CMV serostatus.

The CDR3 sequence holds 15 residues, the cysteine and phenylalanine included. Only the CDR3 DNA is retained, 45 bases long and in frame from the first base. A distance of 15 bases separates the germline ends of V and J, which lose 3 bases and 4 bases respectively. For CDR1 and CDR2, the germline V gene lists KGHSH and LQKENI. The cohort was made up of 500 to 800 healthy bone marrow donors. All cohort members were sampled while nominally healthy, although unrecorded immune exposures were likely present. The donor was CMV seropositive and belonged to the group of around 300 seropositive cohort members. Every donor gave a peripheral blood sample, and the peripheral blood mononuclear cells from that sample were used for TCR beta sequencing. Genomic DNA extraction from the blood cell samples was performed with the Qiagen DNeasy Blood Extraction Kit.

The specimen was PBMCs. The clonotype originates from a woman aged 25 to 45 in good health and CMV-seropositive. The chain is encoded by TRBV18 joined to TRBJ1-1, with TRBD1 perhaps the D gene, on 6 matching bases. The CDR3 amino acid sequence is: CASSPTTARGTEAFF. The base sequence is TGTGCCAGCTCACCTACGACGGCCAGGGGCACTGAAGCTTTCTTT.